The source of this TCR beta chain is a study of T-cell reconstitution after alpha-beta-depleted transplantation in children. General observations from the study: T cells produced anew were the main source of T-cell counts and diversity one year after transplant. Reports say that about two months after transplant, the alpha-beta T cells came out of several hundred graft clones that had expanded. For some patients, TCRbeta diversity was high at day 60 because of recipient T cells and thymic progenitors that survived.

For TCRbeta, the library was prepared with unique molecular identifiers. TCRdb re-analysed the PCR reads in MiXCR, keeping a single row per CDR3 protein. The table has approximately 500,000 distinct CDR3 sequences, approximately 30% seen once. This clonotype was recorded once. Antigen: not known. The CDR3 extends over 16 amino acids. Looked up from germline, CDR1 is SGHRS and CDR2 is YFSETQ. Trimming at V came to 0 bases and at J to 4 bases, leaving 6 bases not matched to a gene. The sample was PBMCs, taken before TCRalphabeta/CD19-depleted stem cell transplant. The source is a boy under three years old with Wiskott-Aldrich syndrome, due to receive a stem cell transplant. V usage is TRBV5-1 and J usage is TRBJ2-3, with 9 bases aligning to TRBD2. The CDR3 DNA is TGCGCCAGCAGCTTGGCATTTGCTAGCGGGGCAGATACGCAGTATTTT. Its translation is CASSLAFASGADTQYF.